The source of this TCR beta chain is a study of cytomegalovirus exposure and HLA in healthy donors. The wider study: The roughly 120 validation repertoires and the approximately 670 first-cohort repertoires shared a platform, a later analysis reported. Study-wide findings and caveats: A few CMV-associated chains were confirmed in vitro to be specific for CMV antigens. The dataset shows that most TCR sequences were rare, while some public TCRs occurred in many donors. Cytomegalovirus-associated TCR beta chains were listed, numbering 150 to 200.

The data were produced by immunoSEQ multiplex PCR, yet TCRdb's version contains in-frame clones alone and is incomplete. This table holds hundreds of thousands of clones, 86% found once. Trimming left V 4 bases short and J 3 bases short, with 20 bases between. Germline CDR1 and CDR2: SGHNT and YYREEE (reference sequence). The CDR3 length is 16 residues. Concerning this clone itself: No antigen is known for it.

The clonotype originates from a woman between 18 and 29 years old in good health and CMV-seronegative. V and J are TRBV5-4 and TRBJ2-7, with unresolved D. The sequenced material came from PBMCs. CDR3 sequence reads: CASSPGGEVPLYEQYF. The CDR3 bases are TGTGCCAGCAGCCCTGGTGGAGAGGTTCCTCTCTACGAGCAGTACTTC.